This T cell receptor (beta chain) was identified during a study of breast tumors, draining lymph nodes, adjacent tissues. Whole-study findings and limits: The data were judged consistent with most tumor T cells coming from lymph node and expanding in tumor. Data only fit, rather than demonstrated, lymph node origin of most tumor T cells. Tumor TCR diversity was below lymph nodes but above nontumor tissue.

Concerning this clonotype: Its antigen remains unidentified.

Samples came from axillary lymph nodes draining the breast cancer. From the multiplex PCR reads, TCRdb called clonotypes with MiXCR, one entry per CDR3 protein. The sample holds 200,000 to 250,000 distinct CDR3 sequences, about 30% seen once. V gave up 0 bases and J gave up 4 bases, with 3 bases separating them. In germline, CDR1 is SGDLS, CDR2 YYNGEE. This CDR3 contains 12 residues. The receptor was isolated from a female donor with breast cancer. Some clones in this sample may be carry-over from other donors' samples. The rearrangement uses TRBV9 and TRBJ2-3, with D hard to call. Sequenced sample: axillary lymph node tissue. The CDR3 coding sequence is TGTGCCAGCAGCGTAGAGGCAGATACGCAGTATTTT. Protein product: CASSVEADTQYF.